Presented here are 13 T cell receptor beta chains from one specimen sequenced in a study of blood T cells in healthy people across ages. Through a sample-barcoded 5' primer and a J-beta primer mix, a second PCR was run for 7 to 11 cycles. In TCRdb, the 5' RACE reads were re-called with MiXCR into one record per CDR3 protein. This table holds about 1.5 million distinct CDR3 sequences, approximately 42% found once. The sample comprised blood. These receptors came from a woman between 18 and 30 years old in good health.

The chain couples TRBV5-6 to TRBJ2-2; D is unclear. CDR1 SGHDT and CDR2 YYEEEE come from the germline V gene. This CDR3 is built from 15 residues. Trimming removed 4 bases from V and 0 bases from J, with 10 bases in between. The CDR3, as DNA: TGTGCCAGCAGCCCCTCCGGGTCGAACACCGGGGAGCTGTTTTTT. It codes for CASSPSGSNTGELFF.

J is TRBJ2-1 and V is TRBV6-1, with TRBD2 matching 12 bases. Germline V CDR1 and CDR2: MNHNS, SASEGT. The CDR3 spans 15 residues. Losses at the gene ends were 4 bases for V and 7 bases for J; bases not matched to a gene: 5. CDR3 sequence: CASSVGLAGINEQFF. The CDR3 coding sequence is TGTGCCAGCAGTGTGGGACTAGCGGGTATAAATGAGCAGTTCTTC.

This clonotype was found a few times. The CDR3 DNA reads TGCGCCAGCAGCCAAAAAGACCGCAATGAGCAGTTCTTC. Translation: CASSQKDRNEQFF. This chain joins TRBV4-1 and TRBJ2-1; D gene uncertain. V lost 2 bases and J lost 6, with 8 bases in between. Germline V CDR1 and CDR2: MGHRA, YSYEKL. This CDR3 is built from 13 residues.

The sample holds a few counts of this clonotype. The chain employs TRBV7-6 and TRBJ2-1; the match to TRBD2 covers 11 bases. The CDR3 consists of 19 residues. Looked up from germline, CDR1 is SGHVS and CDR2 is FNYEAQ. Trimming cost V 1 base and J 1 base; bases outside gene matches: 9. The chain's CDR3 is CASSLGTSGRKGSYNEQFF. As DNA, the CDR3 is TGTGCCAGCAGCTTAGGGACTAGCGGGCGGAAGGGTTCCTACAATGAGCAGTTCTTC.

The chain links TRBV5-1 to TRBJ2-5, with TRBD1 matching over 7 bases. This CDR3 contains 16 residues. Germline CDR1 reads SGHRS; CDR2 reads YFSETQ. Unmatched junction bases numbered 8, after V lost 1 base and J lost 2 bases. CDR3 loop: CASSLFPRGKQETQYF. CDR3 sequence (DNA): TGCGCCAGCAGCTTGTTTCCCAGGGGGAAGCAAGAGACCCAGTACTTC.

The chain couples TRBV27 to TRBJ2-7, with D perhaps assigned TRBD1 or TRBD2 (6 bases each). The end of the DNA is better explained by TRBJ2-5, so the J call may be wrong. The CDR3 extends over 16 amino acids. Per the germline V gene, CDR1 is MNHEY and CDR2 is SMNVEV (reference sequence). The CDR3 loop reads CASSRGDFGEGETQYF. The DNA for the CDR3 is TGTGCCAGCAGTAGGGGGGACTTTGGGGAAGGAGAGACCCAGTACTTC.

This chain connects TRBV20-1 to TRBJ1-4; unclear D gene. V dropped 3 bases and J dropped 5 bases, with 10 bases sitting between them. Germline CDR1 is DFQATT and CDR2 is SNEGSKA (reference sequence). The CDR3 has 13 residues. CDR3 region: CSARNPSNEKLFF. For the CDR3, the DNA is TGCAGTGCTAGGAATCCCAGCAATGAAAAACTGTTTTTT.

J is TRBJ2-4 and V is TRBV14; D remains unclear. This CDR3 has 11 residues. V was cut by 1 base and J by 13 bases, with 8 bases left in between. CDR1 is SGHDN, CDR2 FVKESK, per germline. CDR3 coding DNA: TGTGCCAGCAGCCAAGGGGGAAGGCAGTACTTC. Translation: CASSQGGRQYF.

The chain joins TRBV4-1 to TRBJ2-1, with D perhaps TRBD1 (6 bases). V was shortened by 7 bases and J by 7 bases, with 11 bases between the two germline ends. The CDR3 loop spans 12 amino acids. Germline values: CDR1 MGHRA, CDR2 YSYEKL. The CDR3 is CASTARGNEQFF. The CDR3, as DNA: TGCGCCAGCACCGCGAGGGGGAATGAGCAGTTCTTC.

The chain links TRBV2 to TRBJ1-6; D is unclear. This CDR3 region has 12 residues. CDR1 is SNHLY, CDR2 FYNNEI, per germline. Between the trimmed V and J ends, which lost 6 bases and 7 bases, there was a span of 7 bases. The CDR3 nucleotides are TGTGCCAGCAGGCAAAGAAATTCACCCCTCCACTTT. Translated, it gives CASRQRNSPLHF.

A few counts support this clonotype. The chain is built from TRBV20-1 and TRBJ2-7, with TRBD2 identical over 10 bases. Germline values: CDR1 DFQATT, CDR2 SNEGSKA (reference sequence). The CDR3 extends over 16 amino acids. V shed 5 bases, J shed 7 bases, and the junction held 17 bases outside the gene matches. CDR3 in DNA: TGCAGTGCTCCGGACCGTCGGACTAGCGGAAACAATGAGCAGTACTTC. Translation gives CSAPDRRTSGNNEQYF.

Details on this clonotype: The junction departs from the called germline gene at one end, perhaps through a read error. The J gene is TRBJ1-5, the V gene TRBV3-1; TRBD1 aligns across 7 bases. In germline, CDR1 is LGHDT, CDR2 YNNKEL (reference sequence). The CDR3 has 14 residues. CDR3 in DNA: TGTGCCAGCCCTTCGGACAGGCGGAATCAGCCCCGGCATTTT. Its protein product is CASPSDRRNQPRHF.

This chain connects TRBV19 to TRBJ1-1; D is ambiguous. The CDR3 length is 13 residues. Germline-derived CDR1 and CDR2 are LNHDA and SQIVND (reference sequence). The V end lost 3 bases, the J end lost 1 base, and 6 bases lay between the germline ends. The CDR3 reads CASSMSRNTEAFF. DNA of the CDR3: TGTGCCAGTAGTATGTCTCGGAACACTGAAGCTTTCTTT.